This is a list of T cell receptor beta chains from one sample in a study of blood T cell repertoires in COVID-19. Sequenced by immunoSEQ multiplex PCR; TCRdb stores in-frame clones only, minus some. The sample records tens of thousands of clones, about four fifths being singletons. The material sequenced was peripheral blood. The receptor source for this set is a human donor in a cohort sampled during active COVID-19. The CDR3 runs from the conserved cysteine through the conserved F or W. D genes are given only for firm matches. Clone size is shown for a subset of rows, as once, few, many or a class of expanded clone.

v_gene: TRBV29-1
j_gene: TRBJ1-2
abundance: -
d_gene: -
CDR3nt: TGCAGCGTTCCTGAGGGGGGGGAGGGCTATGGCTACACCTTC
CDR3aa: CSVPEGGEGYGYTF

v_gene: TRBV5-1
j_gene: TRBJ2-3
abundance: -
d_gene: TRBD2
CDR3nt: TGCGCCAGCAGTCCGGGACTAGCGGGGGGGCGGACAGATACGCAGTATTTT
CDR3aa: CASSPGLAGGRTDTQYF

v_gene: TRBV3-1/TRBV3-2
j_gene: TRBJ2-7
abundance: -
d_gene: TRBD2
CDR3nt: TGTGCCAGCAGCCAAGCCCCAGCGGGAGACGAGCAGTACTTC
CDR3aa: CASSQAPAGDEQYF

v_gene: TRBV6-5
j_gene: TRBJ1-2
abundance: -
d_gene: TRBD1
CDR3nt: TGTGCCAGCAGTAGCGGACAGGGTTCGATCTATGGCTACACCTTC
CDR3aa: CASSSGQGSIYGYTF

v_gene: TRBV25-1
j_gene: TRBJ1-5
abundance: once
d_gene: TRBD1
CDR3nt: TGTGCCAGCAGGGGACAGAATCAGCCCCAGCATTTT
CDR3aa: CASRGQNQPQHF

v_gene: TRBV3-1/TRBV3-2
j_gene: TRBJ2-7
abundance: -
d_gene: -
CDR3nt: TGTGCCAGCAGCCAAGATAATCAAGCGGACGTTTCCTACGAGCAGTACTTC
CDR3aa: CASSQDNQADVSYEQYF

v_gene: TRBV11-2
j_gene: TRBJ1-1
abundance: -
d_gene: -
CDR3nt: TGTGCCAGCAGCTTAGGGGGGGTGAGAGCTTTCTTT
CDR3aa: CASSLGGVRAFF

v_gene: TRBV7-9
j_gene: TRBJ2-7
abundance: few
d_gene: -
CDR3nt: TGTGCCAGCACCCAAGTTGGGGACTTCGGGTACGAGCAGTACTTC
CDR3aa: CASTQVGDFGYEQYF

v_gene: TRBV6-6
j_gene: TRBJ2-7
abundance: -
d_gene: TRBD2
CDR3nt: TGTGCCAGCAGTGGGCGGGGGGGCCAGAACGAGCAGTACTTC
CDR3aa: CASSGRGGQNEQYF

v_gene: TRBV4-1
j_gene: TRBJ1-2
abundance: -
d_gene: -
CDR3nt: TGCGCCAGCAGCGAAGTGCTAGGGGGTGATGGCTACACCTTC
CDR3aa: CASSEVLGGDGYTF

v_gene: TRBV9
j_gene: TRBJ2-7
abundance: -
d_gene: TRBD2
CDR3nt: TGTGCCAGCAGCCCCTTGGAGCGGGGGCAAGAGCAGTACTTC
CDR3aa: CASSPLERGQEQYF

v_gene: TRBV11-2
j_gene: TRBJ2-5
abundance: -
d_gene: -
CDR3nt: TGTGCCAGCAGCTTAGTAGCCTACCAAGAGACCCAGTACTTC
CDR3aa: CASSLVAYQETQYF

v_gene: TRBV4-1
j_gene: TRBJ2-7
abundance: few
d_gene: -
CDR3nt: TGCGCCAGCAGGGGGACTGGCTCCTACGAGCAGTACTTC
CDR3aa: CASRGTGSYEQYF

v_gene: TRBV7-6
j_gene: TRBJ1-1
abundance: -
d_gene: -
CDR3nt: TGTGCCAGCAGCTTAGGTTTTGGCAGGAACACTGAAGCTTTCTTT
CDR3aa: CASSLGFGRNTEAFF

v_gene: TRBV25-1
j_gene: TRBJ2-7
abundance: -
d_gene: TRBD1
CDR3nt: TGTGCCAGCGGCCAGACAGGGCGCTCCTACGAGCAGTACTTC
CDR3aa: CASGQTGRSYEQYF

v_gene: TRBV9
j_gene: TRBJ2-7
abundance: -
d_gene: -
CDR3nt: TGTGCCAGCAGCGTAGACTGGTCGGCTTATAAGCAAGACTCCTACCCCTACGAGCAGTACTTC
CDR3aa: CASSVDWSAYKQDSYPYEQYF

v_gene: TRBV27
j_gene: TRBJ2-3
abundance: -
d_gene: TRBD1
CDR3nt: TGTGCCAGCACCACGCGAGAGGGGGCGGCAGATACGCAGTATTTT
CDR3aa: CASTTREGAADTQYF

v_gene: TRBV4-1
j_gene: TRBJ2-1
abundance: -
d_gene: -
CDR3nt: TGCGCCAGCAGCCCTAGGGGGGGGCTTATCTATGAGCAGTTCTTC
CDR3aa: CASSPRGGLIYEQFF

v_gene: TRBV6-6
j_gene: TRBJ2-5
abundance: -
d_gene: -
CDR3nt: TGTGCCAGCAGTTACCAACAGGGCACCCAGTACTTC
CDR3aa: CASSYQQGTQYF

v_gene: TRBV28
j_gene: TRBJ1-4
abundance: -
d_gene: TRBD1
CDR3nt: TGTGCCAGCAGTACGACAGGGCGAAAGGAAAAACTGTTTTTT
CDR3aa: CASSTTGRKEKLFF

v_gene: TRBV2
j_gene: TRBJ1-1
abundance: -
d_gene: -
CDR3nt: TGTGCCAGCAGATTAGCCACGAACACTGAAGCTTTCTTT
CDR3aa: CASRLATNTEAFF

v_gene: TRBV11-2
j_gene: TRBJ2-7
abundance: -
d_gene: -
CDR3nt: TGTGCCAGCAGCTGGGTAGCTCCCCCCTACGAGCAGTACTTC
CDR3aa: CASSWVAPPYEQYF

v_gene: TRBV12-3/TRBV12-4
j_gene: TRBJ2-2
abundance: -
d_gene: -
CDR3nt: TGTGCCCTAGGCCCCGAGACAGGCGGGGAGCTGTTTTTT
CDR3aa: CALGPETGGELFF

v_gene: TRBV9
j_gene: TRBJ2-1
abundance: -
d_gene: -
CDR3nt: TGTGCCAGCAGCGTAGGACCCACCGGGGATGAGCAGTTCTTC
CDR3aa: CASSVGPTGDEQFF

v_gene: TRBV7-2
j_gene: TRBJ1-1
abundance: -
d_gene: -
CDR3nt: TGTGCCAGCAGCTTAATGGGCGGGCAGGGAGGCACTGAAGCTTTCTTT
CDR3aa: CASSLMGGQGGTEAFF

v_gene: TRBV28
j_gene: TRBJ2-7
abundance: -
d_gene: -
CDR3nt: TGTGCCAGCAGTTGGAGGGGAACGAGCTCCTACGAGCAGTACTTC
CDR3aa: CASSWRGTSSYEQYF

v_gene: TRBV5-1
j_gene: TRBJ1-1
abundance: -
d_gene: -
CDR3nt: TGCGCCAGCAGCCCAAAAGCGGGACCGTTGAACACTGAAGCTTTCTTT
CDR3aa: CASSPKAGPLNTEAFF

v_gene: TRBV2
j_gene: TRBJ1-3
abundance: once
d_gene: -
CDR3nt: TGTGCCAGCAGTGAGAGACAGTTCGACTCTGGAAACACCATATATTTT
CDR3aa: CASSERQFDSGNTIYF

v_gene: TRBV2
j_gene: TRBJ1-5
abundance: -
d_gene: TRBD1
CDR3nt: TGTGCCAGCGGCCGCCATGGACAGGCTGGGTTAAATCAGCCCCAGCATTTT
CDR3aa: CASGRHGQAGLNQPQHF

v_gene: TRBV27
j_gene: TRBJ1-4
abundance: -
d_gene: -
CDR3nt: TGTGCCAGCAGTTCCCGTGGGAGGGGGGGAGAAAAACTGTTTTTT
CDR3aa: CASSSRGRGGEKLFF

v_gene: TRBV19
j_gene: TRBJ2-4
abundance: -
d_gene: TRBD2
CDR3nt: TGTGCCAGTAGTATAGTCGGTAGCGGGGGGACTAAAAACATTCAGTACTTC
CDR3aa: CASSIVGSGGTKNIQYF

v_gene: TRBV19
j_gene: TRBJ2-7
abundance: -
d_gene: -
CDR3nt: TGTGCCAGTAGCCCGTGGGCGAACTCCTACGAGCAGTACTTC
CDR3aa: CASSPWANSYEQYF

v_gene: TRBV9
j_gene: TRBJ2-5
abundance: -
d_gene: TRBD2
CDR3nt: TGTGCCAGCAGCCCCACTAGCGGGAGAGTTGCAGAGACCCAGTACTTC
CDR3aa: CASSPTSGRVAETQYF

v_gene: TRBV3-1/TRBV3-2
j_gene: TRBJ2-6
abundance: -
d_gene: -
CDR3nt: TGTGCCAGCAGCCAAGGACTGAACTCTGGGGCCAACGTCCTGACTTTC
CDR3aa: CASSQGLNSGANVLTF

v_gene: TRBV6-2/TRBV6-3
j_gene: TRBJ1-5
abundance: -
d_gene: -
CDR3nt: TGTGCCAGCAGCACAGGATTTGGCAATCAGCCCCAGCATTTT
CDR3aa: CASSTGFGNQPQHF

v_gene: TRBV5-4
j_gene: TRBJ1-1
abundance: -
d_gene: TRBD1
CDR3nt: TGTGCCAGCAGAGAGGGACAGACGAACACTGAAGCTTTCTTT
CDR3aa: CASREGQTNTEAFF

v_gene: TRBV2
j_gene: TRBJ1-2
abundance: -
d_gene: TRBD1
CDR3nt: TGTGCCAGCAGGCCGAAAAGGGATTTTGGGACAGGGACTAGCTATGGCTACACCTTC
CDR3aa: CASRPKRDFGTGTSYGYTF

v_gene: TRBV18
j_gene: TRBJ1-5
abundance: -
d_gene: -
CDR3nt: TGTGCCAGCTCACCGGTCGGCGGGGTCGCCCAGCATTTT
CDR3aa: CASSPVGGVAQHF

v_gene: TRBV18
j_gene: TRBJ1-2
abundance: medium-sized
d_gene: -
CDR3nt: TGTGCCAGCTCACCACCCGCAGGGGTTGGCTACACCTTC
CDR3aa: CASSPPAGVGYTF

v_gene: TRBV11-3
j_gene: TRBJ2-3
abundance: -
d_gene: TRBD2
CDR3nt: TGTGCCAGCAGCTCGACTAGCGCAGGCACAGATACGCAGTATTTT
CDR3aa: CASSSTSAGTDTQYF

v_gene: TRBV6-5
j_gene: TRBJ1-2
abundance: -
d_gene: -
CDR3nt: TGTGCCAGCAGTTACTCGATTTCAGGACTATATGGCTACACCTTC
CDR3aa: CASSYSISGLYGYTF

v_gene: TRBV27
j_gene: TRBJ2-7
abundance: -
d_gene: TRBD2
CDR3nt: TGTGCCCGAGCGGGAGCCTCTTCAGTCCTCTCCTACGAGCAGTACTTC
CDR3aa: CARAGASSVLSYEQYF

v_gene: TRBV4-1
j_gene: TRBJ2-5
abundance: -
d_gene: -
CDR3nt: TGCGCCAGCAGCCAAGAGGGGCCACAAGAGACCCAGTACTTC
CDR3aa: CASSQEGPQETQYF

v_gene: TRBV20-1
j_gene: TRBJ1-1
abundance: -
d_gene: -
CDR3nt: TGCAGTGCTAGTCGAATGCGGCGTTTGAACACTGAAGCTTTCTTT
CDR3aa: CSASRMRRLNTEAFF

v_gene: TRBV9
j_gene: TRBJ2-2
abundance: -
d_gene: -
CDR3nt: TGTGCCAGCACCCCGATGAGCACCGGGGAGCTGTTTTTT
CDR3aa: CASTPMSTGELFF

v_gene: TRBV30
j_gene: TRBJ1-1
abundance: -
d_gene: -
CDR3nt: TGTGCCGGACAAGGGGTAGGCACTGAAGCTTTCTTT
CDR3aa: CAGQGVGTEAFF

v_gene: TRBV5-4
j_gene: TRBJ1-1
abundance: -
d_gene: TRBD1
CDR3nt: TGTGCCAGCAGCATACCGGGACAGGGGAACACTGAAGCTTTCTTT
CDR3aa: CASSIPGQGNTEAFF

v_gene: TRBV7-7
j_gene: TRBJ2-7
abundance: few
d_gene: -
CDR3nt: TGTGCTAGCAGCTTAGAGGTCAGGGGAGAGCAGTACTTC
CDR3aa: CASSLEVRGEQYF

v_gene: TRBV4-1
j_gene: TRBJ2-3
abundance: few
d_gene: TRBD2
CDR3nt: TGCGCCAGCAGCGGGACTAAAGGGCAGTATTTT
CDR3aa: CASSGTKGQYF